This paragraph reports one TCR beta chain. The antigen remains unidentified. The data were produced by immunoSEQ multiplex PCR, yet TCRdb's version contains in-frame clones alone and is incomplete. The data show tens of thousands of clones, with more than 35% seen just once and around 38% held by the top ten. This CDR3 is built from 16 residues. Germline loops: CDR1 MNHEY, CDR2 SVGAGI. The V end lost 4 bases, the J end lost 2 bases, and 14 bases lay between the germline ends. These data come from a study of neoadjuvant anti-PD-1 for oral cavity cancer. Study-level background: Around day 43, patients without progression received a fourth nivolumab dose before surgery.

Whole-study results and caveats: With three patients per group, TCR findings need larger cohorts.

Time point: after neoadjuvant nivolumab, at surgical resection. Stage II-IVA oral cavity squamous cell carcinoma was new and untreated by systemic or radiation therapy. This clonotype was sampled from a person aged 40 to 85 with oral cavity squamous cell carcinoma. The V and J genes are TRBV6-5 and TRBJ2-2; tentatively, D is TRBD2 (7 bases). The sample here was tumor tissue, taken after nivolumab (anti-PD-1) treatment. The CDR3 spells CASSSQGGANTGELFF. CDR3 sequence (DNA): TGTGCCAGCAGTTCCCAAGGGGGGGCTAACACCGGGGAGCTGTTTTTT.